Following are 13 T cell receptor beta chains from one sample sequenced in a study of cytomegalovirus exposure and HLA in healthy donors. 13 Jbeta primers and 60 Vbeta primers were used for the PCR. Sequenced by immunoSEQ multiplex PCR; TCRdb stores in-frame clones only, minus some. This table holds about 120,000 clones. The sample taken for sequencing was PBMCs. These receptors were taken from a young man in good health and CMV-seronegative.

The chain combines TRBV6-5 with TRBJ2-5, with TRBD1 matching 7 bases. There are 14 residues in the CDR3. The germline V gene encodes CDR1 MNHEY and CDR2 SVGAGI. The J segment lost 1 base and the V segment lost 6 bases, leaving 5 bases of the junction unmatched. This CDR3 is CASSPRDSQETQYF. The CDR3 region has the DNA TGTGCCAGCAGCCCTAGGGACAGCCAAGAGACCCAGTACTTC.

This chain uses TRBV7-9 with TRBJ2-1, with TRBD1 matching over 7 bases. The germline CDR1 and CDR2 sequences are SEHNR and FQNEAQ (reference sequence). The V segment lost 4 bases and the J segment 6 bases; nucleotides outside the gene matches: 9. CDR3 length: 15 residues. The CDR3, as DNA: TGTGCCAGCAGCTGGATCCAGGGGGTCTCCAATGAGCAGTTCTTC. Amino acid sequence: CASSWIQGVSNEQFF.

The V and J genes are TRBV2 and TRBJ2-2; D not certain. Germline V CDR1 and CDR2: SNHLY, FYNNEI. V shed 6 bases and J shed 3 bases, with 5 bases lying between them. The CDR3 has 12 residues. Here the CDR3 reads CASRRDTGELFF. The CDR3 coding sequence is TGTGCCAGCAGACGGGACACCGGGGAGCTGTTTTTT.

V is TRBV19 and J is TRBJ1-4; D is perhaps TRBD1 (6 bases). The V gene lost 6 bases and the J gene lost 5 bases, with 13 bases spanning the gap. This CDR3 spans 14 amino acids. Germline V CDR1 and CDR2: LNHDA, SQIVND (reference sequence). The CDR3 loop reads CASRNRAGNEKLFF. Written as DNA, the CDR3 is TGTGCCAGTAGAAACAGGGCGGGCAATGAAAAACTGTTTTTT.

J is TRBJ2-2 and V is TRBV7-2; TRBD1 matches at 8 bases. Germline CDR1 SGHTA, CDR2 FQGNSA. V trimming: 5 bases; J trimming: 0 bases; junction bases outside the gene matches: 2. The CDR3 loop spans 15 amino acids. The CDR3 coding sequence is TGTGCCAGCAGCCCACAGGGGGCGAACACCGGGGAGCTGTTTTTT. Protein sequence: CASSPQGANTGELFF.

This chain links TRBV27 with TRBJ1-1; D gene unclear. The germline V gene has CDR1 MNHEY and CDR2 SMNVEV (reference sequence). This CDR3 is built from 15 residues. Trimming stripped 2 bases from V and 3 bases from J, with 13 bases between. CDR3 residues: CASSLGEGGYTEAFF. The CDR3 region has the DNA TGTGCCAGCAGTTTAGGGGAGGGTGGCTACACTGAAGCTTTCTTT.

CDR3 residues: CSAKRTGGQFF. The CDR3 DNA sequence: TGCAGTGCCAAGCGTACGGGTGGGCAGTTCTTC. The chain carries TRBV20-1 and TRBJ2-1; D gene ambiguous. CDR1 is DFQATT, CDR2 SNEGSKA, per germline (reference sequence). Between the trimmed V and J ends, which lost 6 bases and 12 bases, there was a span of 15 bases. The CDR3 has 11 residues.

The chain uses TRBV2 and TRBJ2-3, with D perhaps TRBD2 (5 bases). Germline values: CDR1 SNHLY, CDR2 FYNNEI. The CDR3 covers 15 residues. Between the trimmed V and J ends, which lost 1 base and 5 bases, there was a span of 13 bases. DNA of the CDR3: TGTGCCAGCAGTGAAGTTGGCGGCGAGGGAGATACGCAGTATTTT. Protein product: CASSEVGGEGDTQYF.

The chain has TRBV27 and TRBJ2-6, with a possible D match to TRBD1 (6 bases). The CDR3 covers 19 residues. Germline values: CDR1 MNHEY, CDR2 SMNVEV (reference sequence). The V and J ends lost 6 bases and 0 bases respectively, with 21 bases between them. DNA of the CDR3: TGTGCCAGCAGGCCTACAGGGAGCTGGACGCACTCTGGGGCCAACGTCCTGACTTTC. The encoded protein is CASRPTGSWTHSGANVLTF.

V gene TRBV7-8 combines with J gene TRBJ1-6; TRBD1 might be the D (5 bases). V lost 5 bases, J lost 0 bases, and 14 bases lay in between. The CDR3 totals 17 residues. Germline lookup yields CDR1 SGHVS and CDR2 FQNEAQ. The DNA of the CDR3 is TGTGCCAGCAGCAACCGGCGACAGAGCTCCTATAATTCACCCCTCCACTTT. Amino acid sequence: CASSNRRQSSYNSPLHF.

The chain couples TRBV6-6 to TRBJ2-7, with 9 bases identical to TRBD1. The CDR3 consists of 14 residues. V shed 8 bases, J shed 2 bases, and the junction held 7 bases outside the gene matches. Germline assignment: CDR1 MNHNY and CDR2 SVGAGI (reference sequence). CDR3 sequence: CASLGTGTTYEQYF. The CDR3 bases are TGTGCCAGCCTGGGGACAGGGACCACCTACGAGCAGTACTTC.

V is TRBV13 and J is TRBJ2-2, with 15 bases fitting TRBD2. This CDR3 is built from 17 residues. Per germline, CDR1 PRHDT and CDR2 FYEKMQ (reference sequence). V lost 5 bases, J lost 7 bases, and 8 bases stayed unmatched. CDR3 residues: CASSPRTSGGANGELFF. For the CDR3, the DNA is TGTGCCAGCAGCCCGAGGACTAGCGGGGGGGCAAACGGGGAGCTGTTTTTT.

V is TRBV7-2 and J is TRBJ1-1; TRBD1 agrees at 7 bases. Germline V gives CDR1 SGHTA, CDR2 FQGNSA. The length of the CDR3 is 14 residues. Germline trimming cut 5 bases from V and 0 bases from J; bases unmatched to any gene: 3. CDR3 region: CASSGQALNTEAFF. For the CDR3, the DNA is TGTGCCAGCAGCGGACAGGCTTTGAACACTGAAGCTTTCTTT. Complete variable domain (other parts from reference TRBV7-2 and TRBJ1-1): GAGVSQSPSNKVTEKGKDVELRCDPISGHTALYWYRQSLGQGLEFLIYFQGNSAPDKSGLPSDRFSAERTGGSVSTLTIQRTQQEDSAVYLCASSGQALNTEAFFGQGTRLTVV.